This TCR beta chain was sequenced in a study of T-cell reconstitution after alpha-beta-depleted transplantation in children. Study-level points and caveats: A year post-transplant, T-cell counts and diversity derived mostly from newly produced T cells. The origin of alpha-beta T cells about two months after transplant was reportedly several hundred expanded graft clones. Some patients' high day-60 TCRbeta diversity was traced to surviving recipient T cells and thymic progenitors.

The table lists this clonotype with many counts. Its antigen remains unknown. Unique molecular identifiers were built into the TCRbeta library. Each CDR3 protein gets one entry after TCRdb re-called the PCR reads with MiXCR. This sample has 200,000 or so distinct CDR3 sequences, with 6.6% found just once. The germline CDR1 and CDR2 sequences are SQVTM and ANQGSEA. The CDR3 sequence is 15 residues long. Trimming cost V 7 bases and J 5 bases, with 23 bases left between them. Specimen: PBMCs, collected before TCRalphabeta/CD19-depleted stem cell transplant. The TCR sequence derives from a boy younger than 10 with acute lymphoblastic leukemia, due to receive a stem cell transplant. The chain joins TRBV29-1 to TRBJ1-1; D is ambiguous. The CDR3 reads CSAYRRQVFVTEAFF. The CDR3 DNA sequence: TGCAGCGCCTACAGACGCCAGGTTTTTGTTACTGAAGCTTTCTTT.